This T cell receptor beta chain was sequenced in a study of control samples from healthy donors and cancer patients. Data came from immunoSEQ multiplex PCR; TCRdb stores just in-frame clones and leaves some out. The profile shows around 140,000 clones, roughly 90% of them singletons. Trimming cost V 0 bases and J 2 bases, with 11 bases left between them. Germline lookup yields CDR1 SGHRS and CDR2 YFSETQ. This CDR3 is built from 15 residues. The rearrangement joins TRBV5-1 to TRBJ1-2, with D uncertain. This receptor was identified in a man aged 18 to 30 in good health. Source material: blood. CDR3 coding DNA: TGCGCCAGCAGCTTGGGATCAATCCCCAACTATGGCTACACCTTC. Translating gives CASSLGSIPNYGYTF.